The clone carrying this T cell receptor (beta chain) was picked up a small number of times. CDR1 is SGDLS and CDR2 is YYNGEE in the germline V gene. The CDR3 covers 13 residues. V was clipped by 0 bases and J by 5 bases, with 8 bases between them. These data originate in a study of CDR3 diversity in severe acne. TCRdb itself ran the PCR reads through MiXCR, one entry per CDR3 protein. The sample contains around 83,000 distinct CDR3 sequences, under 55% of which appear only once. The chain combines TRBV9 with TRBJ1-1; D is uncertain. The TCR sequence derives from a male donor with severe acne vulgaris. The sequencing sample was made of blood. CDR3 region: CASSVERNTEAFF. The CDR3 DNA reads TGTGCCAGCAGCGTAGAACGGAATACTGAAGCTTTCTTT.